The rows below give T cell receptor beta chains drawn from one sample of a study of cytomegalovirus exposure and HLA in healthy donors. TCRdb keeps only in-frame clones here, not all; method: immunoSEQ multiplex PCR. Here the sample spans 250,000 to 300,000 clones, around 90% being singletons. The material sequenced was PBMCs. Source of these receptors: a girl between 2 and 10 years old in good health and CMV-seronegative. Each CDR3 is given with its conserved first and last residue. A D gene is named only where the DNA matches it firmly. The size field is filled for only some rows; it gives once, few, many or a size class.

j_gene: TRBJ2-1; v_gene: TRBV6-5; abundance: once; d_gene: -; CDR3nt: TGTGCCAGCAGCCCCACGCGTCATTACAATGAGCAGTTCTTC; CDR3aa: CASSPTRHYNEQFF
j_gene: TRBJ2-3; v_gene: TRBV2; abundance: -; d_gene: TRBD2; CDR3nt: TGTGCCAGCAGAAGGAGGGAGGGAGATACGCAGTATTTT; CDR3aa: CASRRREGDTQYF
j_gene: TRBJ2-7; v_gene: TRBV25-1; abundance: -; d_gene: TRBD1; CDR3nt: TGTGCCAGCAGTGATGCAGGGGGTAGCTCCTACGAGCAGTACTTC; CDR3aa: CASSDAGGSSYEQYF
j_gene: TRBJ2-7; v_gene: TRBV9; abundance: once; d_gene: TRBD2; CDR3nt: TGTGCCAGCAGCGCTGGGACTAGCGGGGCCTACGAGCAGTACTTC; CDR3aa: CASSAGTSGAYEQYF
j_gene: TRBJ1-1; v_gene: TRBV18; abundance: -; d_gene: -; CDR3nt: TGTGCCAGCTCACCCCCGGGGAACACTGAAGCTTTCTTT; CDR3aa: CASSPPGNTEAFF
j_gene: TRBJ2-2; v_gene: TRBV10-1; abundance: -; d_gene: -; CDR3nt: TGCGCCAGCAGTGCTCGTCTGGGGGGAACCGGGGAGCTGTTTTTT; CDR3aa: CASSARLGGTGELFF
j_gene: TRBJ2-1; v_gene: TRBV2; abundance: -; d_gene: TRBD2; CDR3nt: TGTGCCAGCAGTGAGAGGACTAGCGGGGTATGGGAGCAGTTCTTC; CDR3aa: CASSERTSGVWEQFF
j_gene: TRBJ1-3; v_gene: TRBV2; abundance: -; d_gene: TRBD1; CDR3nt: TGTGCCAGCAACTCGGACAGGGACGGAAACACCATATATTTT; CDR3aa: CASNSDRDGNTIYF
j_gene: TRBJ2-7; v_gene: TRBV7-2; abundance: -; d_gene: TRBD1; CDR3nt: TGTGCCAGCAGCGGGTCGCGACAGGGTCTTCTCTACGAGCAGTACTTC; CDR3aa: CASSGSRQGLLYEQYF
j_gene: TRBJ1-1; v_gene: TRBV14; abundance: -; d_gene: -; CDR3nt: TGTGCCAGCAGCCAAGTGAGGGGGGGCACTGAAGCTTTCTTT; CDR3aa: CASSQVRGGTEAFF
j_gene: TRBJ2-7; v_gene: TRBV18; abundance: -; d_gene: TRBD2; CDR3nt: TGTGCCAGCTCACTCGGCGGGGGAGGATTCTACGAGCAGTACTTC; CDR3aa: CASSLGGGGFYEQYF
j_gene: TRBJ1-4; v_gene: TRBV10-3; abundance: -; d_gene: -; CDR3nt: TGTGCCATCAGTGAGTCGACAGGAGCAGCTAATGAAAAACTGTTTTTT; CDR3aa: CAISESTGAANEKLFF
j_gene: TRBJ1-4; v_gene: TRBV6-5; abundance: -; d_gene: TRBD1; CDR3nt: TGTGCCAGCAGTTACTCGTGGCAGGGGGCGGAAAAACTGTTTTTT; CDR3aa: CASSYSWQGAEKLFF
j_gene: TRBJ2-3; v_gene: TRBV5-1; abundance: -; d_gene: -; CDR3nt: TGCGCCAGCAGCGAACCGACAGGCGCTTCGGTAGATACGCAGTATTTT; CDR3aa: CASSEPTGASVDTQYF
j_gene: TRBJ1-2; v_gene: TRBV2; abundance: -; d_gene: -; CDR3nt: TGTGCCAGCCCGTGGGGGGGGAGCTATGGCTACACCTTC; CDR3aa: CASPWGGSYGYTF
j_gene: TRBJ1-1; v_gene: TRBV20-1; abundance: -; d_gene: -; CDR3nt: TGCAGTGCTAAGCTAAACACTGAAGCTTTCTTT; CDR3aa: CSAKLNTEAFF
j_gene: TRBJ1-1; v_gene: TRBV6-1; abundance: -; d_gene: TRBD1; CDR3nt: TGTGCCAGCAGGTCCGGGACAGCCATGAACACTGAAGCTTTCTTT; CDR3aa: CASRSGTAMNTEAFF
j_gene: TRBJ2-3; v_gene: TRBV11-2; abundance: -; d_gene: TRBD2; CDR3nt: TGTGCCAGCAGATCTAGCGGGGGGTTCACAGATACGCAGTATTTT; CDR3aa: CASRSSGGFTDTQYF
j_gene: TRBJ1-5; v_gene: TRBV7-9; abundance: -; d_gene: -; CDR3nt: TGTGCCAGCAGCTTAGACGGACATAGCAATCAGCCCCAGCATTTT; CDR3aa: CASSLDGHSNQPQHF
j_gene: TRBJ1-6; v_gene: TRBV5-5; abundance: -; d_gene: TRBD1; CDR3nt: TGTGCCACCCAAGACAGGGGACTTTCACCCCTCCACTTT; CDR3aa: CATQDRGLSPLHF
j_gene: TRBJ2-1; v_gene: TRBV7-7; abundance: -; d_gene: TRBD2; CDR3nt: TGTGCCAGCAGCGCGGGACTAGCGGGAGGCCACTCCTACAATGAGCAGTTCTTC; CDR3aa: CASSAGLAGGHSYNEQFF
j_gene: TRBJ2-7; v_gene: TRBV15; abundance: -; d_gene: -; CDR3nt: TGTGCCACCAGCAGCCTCCGGGGAAGCGTCTACGAGCAGTACTTC; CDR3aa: CATSSLRGSVYEQYF
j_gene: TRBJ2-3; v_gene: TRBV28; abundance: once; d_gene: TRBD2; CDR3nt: TGTGCCAGCAGTCCCACTGTCCCGGGACTAGCATTTTTAGGTAATACGCAGTATTTT; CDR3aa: CASSPTVPGLAFLGNTQYF
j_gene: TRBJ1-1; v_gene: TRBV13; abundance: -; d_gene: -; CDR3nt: TGTGCCAGCAGCTTATCGGTAAACACTGAAGCTTTCTTT; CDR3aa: CASSLSVNTEAFF
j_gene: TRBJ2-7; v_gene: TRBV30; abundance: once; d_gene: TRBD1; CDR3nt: TGTGCCTGGAGCGCTGGACAGGGGGTGGGGGGGGGTGAGCAGTACTTC; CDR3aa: CAWSAGQGVGGGEQYF